The present TCR beta chain was sequenced within a study of cytomegalovirus exposure and HLA in healthy donors. V shed 0 bases, J shed 1 base, and the junction held 4 bases outside the gene matches. The CDR3 contains 16 residues. Germline-derived CDR1 and CDR2 are SGDLS and YYNGEE. The study's findings and limits: Earlier analysis looked at TCR beta V segments, and most were productive about 90% or about 30% of the time. In a later analysis, donors in an Asian-associated ancestry cluster reportedly had fewer N-insertions in productive TCRs than the cohort mean.

Donors had nominal health at sampling but likely had unrecorded immune exposures. Concerning this clone: Its antigen is as yet unknown.

Both 60 Vbeta primers and 13 Jbeta primers went into the PCR. Profiled with immunoSEQ multiplex PCR; TCRdb holds only in-frame clones, not every one. The sample records roughly 100,000 clones, over 80% being singletons. The TCR originated in a man aged 35 to 55 in good health and CMV-seronegative. This chain links TRBV9 with TRBJ2-1; 7 nucleotides align to TRBD2. Sequencing was performed on PBMCs. The chain's CDR3 is CASSVGGGGSYNEQFF. CDR3 sequence (DNA): TGTGCCAGCAGCGTAGGGGGCGGGGGTTCCTACAATGAGCAGTTCTTC.